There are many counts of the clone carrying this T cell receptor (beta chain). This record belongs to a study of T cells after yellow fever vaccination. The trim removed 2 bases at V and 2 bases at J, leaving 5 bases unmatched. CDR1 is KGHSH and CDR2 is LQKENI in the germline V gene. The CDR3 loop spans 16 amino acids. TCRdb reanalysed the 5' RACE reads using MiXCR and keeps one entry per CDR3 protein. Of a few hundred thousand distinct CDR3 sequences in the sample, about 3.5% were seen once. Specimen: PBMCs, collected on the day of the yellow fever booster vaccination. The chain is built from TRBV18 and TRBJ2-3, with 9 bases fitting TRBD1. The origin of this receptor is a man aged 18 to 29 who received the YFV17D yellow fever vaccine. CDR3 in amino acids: CASSPGTGSYTDTQYF. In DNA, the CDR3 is TGTGCCAGCTCACCAGGGACAGGGAGCTACACAGATACGCAGTATTTT.